A single sample is the source of the 5 T cell receptor beta chains below, sequenced in a study of blood T cell repertoires in COVID-19. Profiling relied on immunoSEQ multiplex PCR, and the TCRdb table lists in-frame clones only, not all of them. The sample records roughly 250,000 clones, roughly 91% being singletons. The sequenced material came from PBMCs or T cells enriched from blood (not recorded which). Receptor source: a woman aged 40 to 50 with acute COVID-19.

The chain employs TRBV3-1 (or the pseudogene TRBV3-2) and TRBJ2-3; D is uncertain. V lost 4 bases and J 1 base, leaving 9 bases between the germline ends. CDR3 length: 14 amino acids. Germline values: CDR1 LGHDT, CDR2 YNNKEL (reference sequence). CDR3: CASSLVLGTDTQYF. The CDR3 DNA sequence: TGTGCCAGCAGCCTAGTGCTTGGCACAGATACGCAGTATTTT.

This chain connects TRBV27 to TRBJ2-5, with a possible D match to TRBD2 (5 bases). The germline CDR1 and CDR2 sequences are MNHEY and SMNVEV (reference sequence). The length of the CDR3 is 15 residues. Trimming cost V 5 bases and J 4 bases, with 17 bases left between them. This chain's CDR3 is CASSREGRERETQYF. DNA for the CDR3: TGTGCCAGCAGTCGCGAGGGAAGGGAACGAGAGACCCAGTACTTC.

V usage is TRBV7-6 and J usage is TRBJ2-7; D is perhaps TRBD2 (7 bases). Trimming pared 8 bases from V and 0 bases from J, leaving 14 bases between. The V gene's germline CDR1 is SGHVS and CDR2 FNYEAQ. The length of the CDR3 is 14 residues. The CDR3 region has the DNA TGTGCCAGCTCACAGGGAGGGGGCTCCTACGAGCAGTACTTC. Its protein is CASSQGGGSYEQYF.

The V call is TRBV15, the J call TRBJ2-5, with 8 bases identical to TRBD2. This CDR3 spans 17 amino acids. The ends lost 1 base at V and 4 bases at J; junction bases unmatched: 11. Germline CDR1 reads LNHNV; CDR2 reads YYDKDF (reference sequence). DNA for the CDR3: TGTGCCACCAGCAGAGGGGTAGCGGGGCCCGGGGGAGAGACCCAGTACTTC. It is translated as CATSRGVAGPGGETQYF.

CDR3: CASSLVGSGANEQFF. In DNA form, the CDR3 reads TGTGCCAGCAGCTTAGTTGGTAGCGGCGCCAATGAGCAGTTCTTC. This chain connects TRBV11-2 to TRBJ2-1; D possibly corresponds to TRBD2 (6 bases). This CDR3 has 15 residues. The ends were cut back, 1 base at V and 6 bases at J, with 13 bases in the middle. Germline V gives CDR1 SGHAT, CDR2 FQNNGV. The full variable domain, with the rest looked up from reference TRBV11-2 and TRBJ2-1, is EAGVAQSPRYKIIEKRQSVAFWCNPISGHATLYWYQQILGQGPKLLIQFQNNGVVDDSQLPKDRFSAERLKGVDSTLKIQPAKLEDSAVYLCASSLVGSGANEQFFGPGTRLTVL.